These 18 T cell receptor beta chains originate from one sample sequenced in a study of graft-versus-host responses after intestinal transplantation. Profiling relied on immunoSEQ multiplex PCR, and the TCRdb table lists in-frame clones only, not all of them. The repertoire holds roughly 99,000 clones, with 92% as singletons. For these receptors, no antigen is known. This specimen was unstimulated CD8+ T cells sorted from spleen or lymph node cells, taken before transplant. The receptor source for this set is a human donor who was the organ donor for an intestinal transplant.

The J gene is TRBJ1-2, the V gene TRBV28, with D unclear. CDR3 length: 13 residues. The V gene lost 2 bases and the J gene lost 5 bases, with 9 bases spanning the gap. The germline V gene encodes CDR1 MDHEN and CDR2 SYDVKM. The CDR3 DNA reads TGTGCCAGCAGTTTAACAGAATTATATGGCTACACCTTC. Amino acid sequence: CASSLTELYGYTF.

The rearrangement uses TRBV5-4 and TRBJ2-7; D not certain. The CDR3 consists of 13 residues. The V gene lost 4 bases and the J gene lost 4 bases, with 12 bases spanning the gap. The germline V gene has CDR1 SGHNT and CDR2 YYREEE (reference sequence). The CDR3 protein is CASSPGTPYEQYF. In DNA form, the CDR3 reads TGTGCCAGCAGCCCCGGTACTCCATACGAGCAGTACTTC.

This chain uses TRBV6-5 with TRBJ2-3; D is perhaps TRBD1 (5 bases). Germline CDR1 and CDR2: MNHEY and SVGAGI. The CDR3 is 14 residues long. Between the trimmed V and J ends, which lost 3 bases and 1 base, there was a span of 8 bases. This CDR3 reads CASSYLGGTDTQYF. The CDR3 nucleotides read TGTGCCAGCAGTTATTTAGGGGGCACAGATACGCAGTATTTT.

The rearrangement uses TRBV7-9 and TRBJ2-7, with TRBD2 matching over 7 bases. With 4 bases clipped from V and 2 bases from J, the junction kept 5 bases outside the gene matches. The CDR3 totals 14 residues. The V gene's germline CDR1 is SEHNR and CDR2 FQNEAQ (reference sequence). In DNA form, the CDR3 reads TGTGCCAGCAGCTCACGGGGGGACCCCTACGAGCAGTACTTC. Its translation: CASSSRGDPYEQYF.

The chain links TRBV5-1 to TRBJ2-7; TRBD1 aligns across 8 bases. Trimming removed 5 bases from V and 5 bases from J; junction bases left unmatched: 9. Germline loops: CDR1 SGHRS, CDR2 YFSETQ. The CDR3 has 14 residues. The CDR3: CASSDGQGPNEQYF. CDR3 bases: TGCGCCAGCAGTGATGGACAGGGTCCCAACGAGCAGTACTTC. The full variable domain, rest sourced from reference TRBV5-1 and TRBJ2-7, is KAGVTQTPRYLIKTRGQQVTLSCSPISGHRSVSWYQQTPGQGLQFLFEYFSETQRNKGNFPGRFSGRQFSNSRSEMNVSTLELGDSALYLCASSDGQGPNEQYFGPGTRLTVT.

The chain is built from TRBV2 and TRBJ2-5; D call uncertain. This CDR3 has 18 residues. V was clipped by 2 bases and J by 2 bases, with 21 bases between them. Germline V lookup: CDR1 SNHLY, CDR2 FYNNEI. In nucleotides, the CDR3 is TGTGCCAGCAGTGAACGTTTGCTGCGCATCGCCTCACAAGAGACCCAGTACTTC. It encodes CASSERLLRIASQETQYF.

V usage is TRBV14 and J usage is TRBJ2-3; 8 positions match TRBD1. The CDR3 has 16 amino acids. CDR1 is SGHDN, CDR2 FVKESK, per germline. Trimming took 4 bases from V and 2 from J; bases not matched to a gene: 8. CDR3 loop: CASSPDRVEVTDTQYF. CDR3 sequence (DNA): TGTGCCAGCAGCCCGGACAGGGTCGAGGTCACAGATACGCAGTATTTT.

J is TRBJ2-1 and V is TRBV5-1; 11 bases agree with TRBD2. Germline V gene sequence: CDR1 SGHRS, CDR2 YFSETQ. The CDR3 is made up of 19 amino acids. V trimming: 2 bases; J trimming: 8 bases; junction bases outside the gene matches: 18. CDR3 sequence reads: CASSFVPTSGELIQYEQFF. The CDR3 DNA follows: TGCGCCAGCAGCTTCGTGCCGACTAGCGGGGAACTCATACAATATGAGCAGTTCTTC.

The table lists this clone with a few counts. This chain joins TRBV30 and TRBJ1-1; TRBD1 might be the D (5 bases). The CDR3 contains 12 residues. The ends were cut back, 1 base at V and 7 bases at J, with 10 bases in the middle. CDR1 and CDR2 from the germline V gene are GTSNPN and SVGIG (reference sequence). DNA of the CDR3: TGTGCCTGGAGTGATGGGGCGGTTGAAGCTTTCTTT. Protein sequence: CAWSDGAVEAFF.

The chain is built from TRBV5-6 and TRBJ2-1, with TRBD2 identical over 8 bases. Germline V gene sequence: CDR1 SGHDT, CDR2 YYEEEE. V lost 4 bases and J lost 2; bases outside the gene matches: 17. The CDR3 loop spans 19 amino acids. CDR3 DNA: TGTGCCAGCAGCCCCGAGGAATCAACTAGCGGCGCCGCCTACAATGAGCAGTTCTTC. The encoded protein is CASSPEESTSGAAYNEQFF.

J is TRBJ1-1 and V is TRBV20-1; 9 positions agree with TRBD1. Germline CDR1 is DFQATT and CDR2 is SNEGSKA (reference sequence). CDR3 length: 11 residues. V lost 3 bases and J lost 11; bases outside the gene matches: 4. The CDR3 is CSARDRGGAFF. The DNA of the CDR3 is TGCAGTGCTAGGGACAGGGGCGGGGCTTTCTTT.

The gene calls are TRBV9 and TRBJ2-5; 8 bases match TRBD1. The CDR3 runs to 15 residues. V was clipped by 3 bases and J by 9 bases; unmatched bases: 13. Germline V gene lookup returns CDR1 SGDLS and CDR2 YYNGEE. The CDR3 DNA reads as TGTGCCAGCAGCGCCCTGGGGCAGGGGGCGCGGGCCCAGTACTTC. This codes for CASSALGQGARAQYF.

The rearrangement uses TRBV11-2 and TRBJ1-2, with no clear D. The CDR3 has 12 residues. Germline CDR1 reads SGHAT; CDR2 reads FQNNGV. V shed 1 base and J shed 4 bases, with 4 bases lying between them. The CDR3 DNA reads as TGTGCCAGCAGCTTAGCTCTCTATGGCTACACCTTC. Translation gives CASSLALYGYTF.

This clone was observed a single time. The rearrangement joins TRBV5-6 to TRBJ2-1, with D tentatively TRBD1 (6 bases). Germline V gives CDR1 SGHDT, CDR2 YYEEEE. Trimming stripped 2 bases from V and 5 bases from J, with 17 bases between. The CDR3 sequence is 16 residues long. CDR3 nucleotides: TGTGCCAGCAGCTTTTTGGGTCAGGGGCCGAACAATGAGCAGTTCTTC. It yields the protein CASSFLGQGPNNEQFF. The entire variable domain, with the rest obtained from reference TRBV5-6 and TRBJ2-1, is as follows: DAGVTQSPTHLIKTRGQQVTLRCSPKSGHDTVSWYQQALGQGPQFIFQYYEEEERQRGNFPDRFSGHQFPNYSSELNVNALLLGDSALYLCASSFLGQGPNNEQFFGPGTRLTVL.

This chain uses TRBV5-4 with TRBJ2-7; 10 positions agree with TRBD2. The V and J ends lost 3 bases and 2 bases, in that order; junction bases with no gene match: 2. The CDR3 spans 14 residues. Germline CDR1 is SGHNT and CDR2 is YYREEE (reference sequence). CDR3 in amino acids: CASSSGTSAYEQYF. The DNA for the CDR3 is TGTGCCAGCAGCTCCGGGACTAGCGCCTACGAGCAGTACTTC.

The rearrangement links TRBV4-1 to TRBJ2-2; D perhaps matches TRBD2 (5 bases). Trimming took off 4 bases at V and 4 bases at J, with 13 bases between the two ends. There are 15 residues in the CDR3. Germline V lookup: CDR1 MGHRA, CDR2 YSYEKL. The CDR3 coding sequence is TGCGCCAGCAGCCTCGGACCGAGGGTCACCGGGGAGCTGTTTTTT. Translated, it gives CASSLGPRVTGELFF.

This chain links TRBV4-1 with TRBJ1-1, with D perhaps TRBD1 (5 bases). Per germline, CDR1 MGHRA and CDR2 YSYEKL. Trimming took 0 bases from V and 12 from J, leaving 20 bases between them. The CDR3 has 15 residues. CDR3 in amino acids: CASSQEGVGPTETFF. In DNA, the CDR3 is TGCGCCAGCAGCCAAGAAGGGGTGGGGCCTACAGAGACTTTCTTT.

The rearrangement joins TRBV5-5 to TRBJ1-5, with D maybe TRBD1 (6 bases). In germline, CDR1 is SGHKS, CDR2 YYEKEE (reference sequence). The CDR3 totals 13 residues. The germline V and J ends were trimmed by 3 bases and 13 bases, with 17 bases remaining between them. The CDR3 loop reads CASSWNPGQEQHF. The CDR3, as DNA: TGTGCCAGCAGCTGGAACCCGGGACAAGAACAGCATTTT.